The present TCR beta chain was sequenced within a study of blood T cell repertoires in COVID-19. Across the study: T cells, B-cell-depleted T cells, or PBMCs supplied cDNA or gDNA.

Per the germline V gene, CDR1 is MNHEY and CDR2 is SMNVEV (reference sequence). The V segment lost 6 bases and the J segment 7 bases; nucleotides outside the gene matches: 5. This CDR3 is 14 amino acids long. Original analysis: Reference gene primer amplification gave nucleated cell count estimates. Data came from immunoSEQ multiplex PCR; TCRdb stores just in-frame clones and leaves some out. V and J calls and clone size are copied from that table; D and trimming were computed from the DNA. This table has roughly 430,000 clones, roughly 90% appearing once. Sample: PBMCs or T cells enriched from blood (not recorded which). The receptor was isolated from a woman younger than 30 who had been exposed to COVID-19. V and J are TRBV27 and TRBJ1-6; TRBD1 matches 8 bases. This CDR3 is CASRPGQANSPLHF. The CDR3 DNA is TGTGCCAGCAGGCCGGGACAGGCGAATTCACCCCTCCACTTT.